This T cell receptor (beta chain) derives from a study of T cell responses to AZD1222 COVID-19 vaccine. Study-level findings and limits: Receipt of two AZD1222 doses was followed by a rise in Spike-specific TCR breadth and depth. Clonal diversity may have been underestimated in mostly white British donors.

The data were produced by immunoSEQ multiplex PCR, yet TCRdb's version contains in-frame clones alone and is incomplete. The table includes under 70,000 clones, more than 80% detected once. As regards this clone: Antigen specificity is unknown.

The V end lost 6 bases, the J end lost 1 base, and 8 bases lay between the germline ends. The CDR3 is 13 amino acids. Germline-derived CDR1 and CDR2 are LNHDA and SQIVND (reference sequence). Combined were second doses at about 4 or about 12 weeks. The sample was peripheral blood, taken 28 days after the second AZD1222 dose. The receptor was derived from an adult who received the AZD1222 COVID-19 vaccine. J is TRBJ2-3 and V is TRBV19; D is uncertain. The CDR3 DNA follows: TGTGCCAGTAGGAACCCGGGCACAGATACGCAGTATTTT. This encodes CASRNPGTDTQYF.